The rows below give T cell receptor beta chains drawn from one sample of a study of T cells in localized non-small cell lung cancer. Method: immunoSEQ multiplex PCR; TCRdb's copy keeps in-frame clones and lacks some. The top ten hold 15% of the sample, which has tens of thousands of clones, 80% to 90% seen once. Sequenced material: peripheral blood, taken before any cancer treatment. All receptors come from a man aged 40 to 69 with stage I squamous cell lung carcinoma. Each CDR3 is given with its conserved first and last residue. The D gene is left open where the match is weak. The listing skips clone size in some rows; elsewhere it reads once, few, many or a size class.

>TRBJ2-5|NA|NA|TRBV4-1
CASSHPRAETQYF
TGCGCCAGCAGCCACCCGCGTGCTGAGACCCAGTACTTC
>TRBJ1-2|NA|NA|TRBV25-1
CASSEWEGRNGYTF
TGTGCCAGCAGTGAATGGGAGGGGAGGAATGGCTACACCTTC
>TRBJ2-3|NA|NA|TRBV19
CASSMGQPPVTDTQYF
TGTGCCAGTAGTATGGGCCAGCCTCCAGTCACAGATACGCAGTATTTT
>TRBJ1-2|NA|TRBD1|TRBV4-1
CASSQDRGQLRGYTF
TGCGCCAGCAGCCAAGATCGGGGACAGTTGAGAGGCTACACCTTC
>TRBJ2-3|NA|TRBD1|TRBV30
CAWGQATDTQYF
TGTGCCTGGGGACAGGCCACAGATACGCAGTATTTT
>TRBJ2-7|once|NA|TRBV4-1
CASSQDPGRPYEQYF
TGCGCCAGCAGCCAAGATCCGGGACGGCCCTACGAGCAGTACTTC
>TRBJ2-2|NA|NA|TRBV5-1
CASSAGLTLTGELFF
TGCGCCAGCAGCGCGGGACTTACTCTCACCGGGGAGCTGTTTTTT
>TRBJ1-5|NA|NA|TRBV6-6
CASSSFGTRDQPQHF
TGTGCCAGCAGTTCCTTTGGGACAAGGGATCAGCCCCAGCATTTT
>TRBJ2-5|NA|TRBD2|TRBV5-5
CASSFLGLSGTTEETQYF
TGTGCCAGCAGCTTCCTAGGTTTGTCCGGGACTACTGAAGAGACCCAGTACTTC
>TRBJ1-1|few|NA|TRBV11-2
CASSLSLMNTEAFF
TGTGCCAGCAGCTTATCCCTCATGAACACTGAAGCTTTCTTT
>TRBJ1-4|once|TRBD1|TRBV11-2
CASSADRGANEKLFF
TGTGCCAGCAGCGCGGACAGGGGAGCTAATGAAAAACTGTTTTTT
>TRBJ2-1|once|NA|TRBV25-1
CASNHQAGDSYNEQFF
TGTGCCAGCAACCATCAAGCAGGAGACTCCTACAATGAGCAGTTCTTC
>TRBJ2-7|NA|TRBD1|TRBV18
CASSPRQGEQYF
TGTGCCAGCTCACCACGACAGGGCGAGCAGTACTTC
>TRBJ1-1|NA|NA|TRBV4-1
CASSQGHLNTEAFF
TGCGCCAGCAGCCAAGGACATTTGAACACTGAAGCTTTCTTT
>TRBJ2-3|NA|TRBD2|TRBV2
CASRALAGGLGDTQYF
TGTGCCAGCAGGGCACTAGCGGGGGGGCTGGGAGATACGCAGTATTTT
>TRBJ1-2|NA|TRBD1|TRBV4-1
CASSQDPLKQGRRGYTF
TGCGCCAGCAGCCAAGACCCTCTTAAACAGGGGAGGCGGGGCTACACCTTC
>TRBJ1-2|NA|NA|TRBV28
CASRARGVGYTF
TGTGCCAGCAGGGCCCGGGGGGTCGGCTACACCTTC
>TRBJ2-7|NA|NA|TRBV5-4
CASSRPPGQGGYEQYF
TGTGCCAGCAGCAGACCGCCGGGGCAGGGGGGGTACGAGCAGTACTTC
>TRBJ2-7|NA|TRBD1|TRBV5-4
CASSRQGAASYEQYF
TGTGCCAGCAGCCGACAGGGGGCGGCGTCCTACGAGCAGTACTTC
>TRBJ2-7|NA|NA|TRBV20-1
CSASRGVEQYF
TGCAGTGCTAGCAGAGGGGTCGAGCAGTACTTC
>TRBJ2-3|NA|NA|TRBV2
CASTLQDTQYF
TGTGCCAGCACTCTCCAGGATACGCAGTATTTT
>TRBJ2-1|NA|NA|TRBV9
CASRGGAYNEQFF
TGTGCCAGCAGGGGTGGGGCCTACAATGAGCAGTTCTTC
>TRBJ2-6|NA|TRBD1|TRBV5-6
CASSQTGHSPSAGANVLTF
TGTGCCAGCAGCCAGACAGGGCACTCACCCTCGGCTGGGGCCAACGTCCTGACTTTC
>TRBJ1-1|NA|NA|TRBV6-6
CASSTTENTEAFF
TGTGCCAGCAGTACTACCGAGAACACTGAAGCTTTCTTT
>TRBJ2-2|NA|TRBD2|TRBV5-8
CASILRGGSGELFF
TGTGCCAGCATTCTGCGGGGGGGTTCCGGGGAGCTGTTTTTT